The 2 T cell receptor beta chains below were found in one sample sequenced in a study of PD-1 blockade in classical Hodgkin lymphoma. This table comes from immunoSEQ multiplex PCR, and its TCRdb copy is limited to in-frame clones, with some not included. The sample includes about 39,000 clones, around 80% of them seen just once. The time point was: cycle 4 day 1 (C4D1), after less than seven weeks of nivolumab. All the patients suffered relapse after autologous stem cell transplantation, and brentuximab vedotin exposure differed. The specimen comprised peripheral blood mononuclear cells (PBMCs), sampled before the fourth cycle of nivolumab. The receptor source for this set is a human donor with classical Hodgkin lymphoma.

The rearrangement uses TRBV28 and TRBJ2-1, with TRBD2 identical over 9 bases. The CDR3 consists of 16 residues. The V gene end was trimmed by 4 bases and the J gene end by 6 bases; junction bases not matched to a gene: 10. In germline, CDR1 is MDHEN, CDR2 SYDVKM. CDR3 coding DNA: TGTGCCAGCAGTTCCCCCGCAGCGGGGGGAGTCAATGAGCAGTTCTTC. Its protein product is CASSSPAAGGVNEQFF.

The chain employs TRBV5-1 and TRBJ1-4; D possibly corresponds to TRBD1 (6 bases). Germline values: CDR1 SGHRS, CDR2 YFSETQ. With 4 bases removed from V and 7 bases from J, the gap between germline ends came to 14 bases. The CDR3 totals 14 residues. CDR3 amino acids: CASSHQGSGEKLFF. Here the CDR3 DNA reads TGCGCCAGCAGCCATCAGGGGTCGGGTGAAAAACTGTTTTTT.